Listed here are 2 T cell receptor beta chains from one sample, sequenced in a study of Graves' ophthalmopathy and Graves' hyperthyroidism. RNA transcripts yielded amplified TCR beta CDR3 regions. RT-PCR was first run with HTBI primers, then multiplex PCR in a second round. TCRdb redid the calling of the multiplex PCR reads with MiXCR, one entry per CDR3 protein. The sample yields about 1.1 million distinct CDR3 sequences, about 40% seen once. Specimen: peripheral blood or thyroid tissue (not recorded which). Every receptor here comes from an adult man with Graves' hyperthyroidism.

The table lists this clonotype with many counts. The chain employs TRBV7-9 and TRBJ1-6; perhaps TRBD1 as D (6 bases). The CDR3 totals 15 residues. Looked up from germline, CDR1 is SEHNR and CDR2 is FQNEAQ (reference sequence). V dropped 7 bases and J dropped 7 bases, with 17 bases sitting between them. The CDR3 is CASTPWAGANSPLHF. Written as DNA, the CDR3 is TGTGCCAGCACCCCTTGGGCAGGGGCGAATTCACCCCTCCACTTT.

The gene calls are TRBV20-1 and TRBJ1-2; D possibly corresponds to TRBD1 (6 bases). The CDR3 has 14 amino acids. Between the trimmed V and J ends, which lost 6 bases and 5 bases, there was a span of 19 bases. Germline V gene data show CDR1 as DFQATT and CDR2 as SNEGSKA (reference sequence). CDR3 sequence: CSAPVWGRLYGYTF. For the CDR3, the DNA is TGCAGTGCCCCTGTATGGGGGCGCCTTTATGGCTACACCTTC.